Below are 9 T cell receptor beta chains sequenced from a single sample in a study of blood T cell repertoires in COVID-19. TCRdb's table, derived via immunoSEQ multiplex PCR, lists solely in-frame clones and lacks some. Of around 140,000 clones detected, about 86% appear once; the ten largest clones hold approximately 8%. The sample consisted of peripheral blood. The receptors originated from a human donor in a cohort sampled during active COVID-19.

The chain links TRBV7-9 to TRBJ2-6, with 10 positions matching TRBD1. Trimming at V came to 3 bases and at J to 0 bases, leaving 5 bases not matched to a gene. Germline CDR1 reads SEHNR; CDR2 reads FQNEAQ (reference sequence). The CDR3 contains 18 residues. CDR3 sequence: CASSFWTGGNSGANVLTF. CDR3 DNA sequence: TGTGCCAGCAGCTTTTGGACAGGGGGAAACTCTGGGGCCAACGTCCTGACTTTC.

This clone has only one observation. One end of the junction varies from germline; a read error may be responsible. The CDR3: CASSQSDRDRAIF. The CDR3 bases are TGTGCCAGCAGCCAAAGCGACCGGGACAGGGCCATCTTC. The rearrangement links TRBV3-1 (or the pseudogene TRBV3-2) to TRBJ2-1, with 9 bases aligning to TRBD1. This CDR3 contains 13 residues. Germline V gene lookup returns CDR1 LGHDT and CDR2 YNNKEL (reference sequence).

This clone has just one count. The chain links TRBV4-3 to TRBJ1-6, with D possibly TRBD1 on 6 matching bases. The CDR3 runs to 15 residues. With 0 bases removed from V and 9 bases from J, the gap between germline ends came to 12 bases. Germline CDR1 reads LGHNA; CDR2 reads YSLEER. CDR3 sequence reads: CASSQEITTGSPLHF. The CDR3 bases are TGCGCCAGCAGCCAAGAAATTACGACAGGTTCACCCCTCCACTTT.

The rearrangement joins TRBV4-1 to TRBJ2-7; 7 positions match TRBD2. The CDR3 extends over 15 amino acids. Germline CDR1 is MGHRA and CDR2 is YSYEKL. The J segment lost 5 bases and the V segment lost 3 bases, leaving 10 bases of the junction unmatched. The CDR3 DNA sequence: TGCGCCAGCAGCCACAGCGGGACCTACGGGGACGAGCAGTACTTC. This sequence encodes CASSHSGTYGDEQYF.

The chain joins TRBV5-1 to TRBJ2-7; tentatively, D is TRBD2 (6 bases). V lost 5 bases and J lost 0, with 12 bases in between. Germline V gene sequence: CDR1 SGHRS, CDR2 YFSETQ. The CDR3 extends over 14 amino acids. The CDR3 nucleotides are TGCGCCAGCAGAACCGTAGCGGCCTCCTACGAGCAGTACTTC. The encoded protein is CASRTVAASYEQYF.

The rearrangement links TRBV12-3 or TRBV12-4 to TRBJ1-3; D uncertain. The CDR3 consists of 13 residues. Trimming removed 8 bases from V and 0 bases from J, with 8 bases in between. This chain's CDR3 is CASGSNSGNTIYF. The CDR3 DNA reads TGTGCCAGCGGCTCAAACTCTGGAAACACCATATATTTT.

The CDR3 protein is CASSFSFSQYTNYGYTF. As DNA, the CDR3 is TGTGCCAGCAGTTTCTCATTCTCACAGTACACAAACTATGGCTACACCTTC. The V gene is TRBV27, the J gene TRBJ1-2; D is unclear. V lost 3 bases to trimming and J lost 2 bases, with 19 bases between them. The CDR3 extends over 17 amino acids. Germline V gene sequence: CDR1 MNHEY, CDR2 SMNVEV (reference sequence).

The CDR3: CASSSTGEYGYTF. The CDR3 bases are TGTGCCAGCAGCTCAACAGGGGAATATGGCTACACCTTC. The chain recombines TRBV21-1 with TRBJ1-2; TRBD1, the table's D call, was not compared with the DNA. TRBV21-1 represents a pseudogene. CDR3 length: 13 residues.

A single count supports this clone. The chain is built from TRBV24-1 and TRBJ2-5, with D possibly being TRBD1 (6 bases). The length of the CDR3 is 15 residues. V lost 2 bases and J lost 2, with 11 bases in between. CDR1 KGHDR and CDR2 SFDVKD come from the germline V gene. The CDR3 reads CATSDYRDRQETQYF. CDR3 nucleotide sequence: TGTGCCACCAGTGATTACCGCGACAGGCAAGAGACCCAGTACTTC.